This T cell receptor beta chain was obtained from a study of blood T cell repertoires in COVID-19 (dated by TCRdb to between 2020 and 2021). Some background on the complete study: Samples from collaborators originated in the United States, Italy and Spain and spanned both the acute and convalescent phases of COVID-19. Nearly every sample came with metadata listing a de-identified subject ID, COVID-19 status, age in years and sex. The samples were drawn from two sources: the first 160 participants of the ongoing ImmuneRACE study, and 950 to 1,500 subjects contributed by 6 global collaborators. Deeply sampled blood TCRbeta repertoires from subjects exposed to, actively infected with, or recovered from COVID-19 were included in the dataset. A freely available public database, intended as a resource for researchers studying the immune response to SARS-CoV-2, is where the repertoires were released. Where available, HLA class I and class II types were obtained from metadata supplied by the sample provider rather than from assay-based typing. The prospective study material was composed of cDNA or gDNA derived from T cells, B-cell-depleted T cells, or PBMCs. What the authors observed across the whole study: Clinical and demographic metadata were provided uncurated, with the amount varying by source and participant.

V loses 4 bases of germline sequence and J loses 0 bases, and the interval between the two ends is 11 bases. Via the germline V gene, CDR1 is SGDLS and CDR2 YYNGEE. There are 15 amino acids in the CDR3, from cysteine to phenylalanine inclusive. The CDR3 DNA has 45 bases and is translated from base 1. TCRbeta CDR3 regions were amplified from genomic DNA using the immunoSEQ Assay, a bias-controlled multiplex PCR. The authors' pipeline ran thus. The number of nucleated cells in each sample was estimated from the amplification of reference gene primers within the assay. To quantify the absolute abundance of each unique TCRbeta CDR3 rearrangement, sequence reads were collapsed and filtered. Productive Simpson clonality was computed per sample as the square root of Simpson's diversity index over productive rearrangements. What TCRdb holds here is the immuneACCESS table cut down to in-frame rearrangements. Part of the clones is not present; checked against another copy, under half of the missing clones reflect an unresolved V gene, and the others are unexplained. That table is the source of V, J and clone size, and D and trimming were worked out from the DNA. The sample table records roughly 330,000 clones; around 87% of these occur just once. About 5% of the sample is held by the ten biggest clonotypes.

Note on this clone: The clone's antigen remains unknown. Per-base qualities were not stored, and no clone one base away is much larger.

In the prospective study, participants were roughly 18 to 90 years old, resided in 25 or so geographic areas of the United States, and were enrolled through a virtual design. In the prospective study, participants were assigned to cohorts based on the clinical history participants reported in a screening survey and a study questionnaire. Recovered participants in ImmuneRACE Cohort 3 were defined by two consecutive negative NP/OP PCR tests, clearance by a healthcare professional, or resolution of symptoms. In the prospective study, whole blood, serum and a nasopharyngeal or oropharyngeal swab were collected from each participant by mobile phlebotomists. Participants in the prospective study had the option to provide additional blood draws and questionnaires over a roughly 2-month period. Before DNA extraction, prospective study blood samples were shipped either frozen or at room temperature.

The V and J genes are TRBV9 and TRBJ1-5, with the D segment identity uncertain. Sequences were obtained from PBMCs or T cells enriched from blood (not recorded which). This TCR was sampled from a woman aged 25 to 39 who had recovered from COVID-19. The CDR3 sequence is CASSSTPNSNQPQHF. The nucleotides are TGTGCCAGCAGCTCAACACCGAATAGCAATCAGCCCCAGCATTTT.